This entry lists 28 T cell receptor beta chains sequenced from one sample in a study of shared clonotypes between healthy human individuals. Some clones are missing from TCRdb's copy, which holds only in-frame ones; the method was immunoSEQ multiplex PCR. The table includes roughly 2.5 million clones, approximately 94% detected once. The source material was naive CD4+ T cells sorted from blood. Subset denoted: CD45RA+ positively selected. Source of these receptors: a young man in good health.

The CDR3 nucleotides are TGCGCCAGCAGCCAGGGGACTAGCGGACAAGAGACCCAGTACTTC. Amino acid sequence: CASSQGTSGQETQYF. The chain carries TRBV5-1 and TRBJ2-5, with 11 bases that match TRBD2. The CDR3 sequence is 15 residues long. Germline CDR1 reads SGHRS; CDR2 reads YFSETQ. The V and J ends lost 4 bases and 2 bases, in that order; junction bases with no gene match: 4. Combining the CDR3 with reference TRBV5-1 and TRBJ2-5 gives the whole variable domain KAGVTQTPRYLIKTRGQQVTLSCSPISGHRSVSWYQQTPGQGLQFLFEYFSETQRNKGNFPGRFSGRQFSNSRSEMNVSTLELGDSALYLCASSQGTSGQETQYFGPGTRLLVL.

The chain joins TRBV7-8 to TRBJ1-3, with D perhaps matching TRBD1 (5 bases). V gave up 1 base and J gave up 0 bases, with 16 bases separating them. The CDR3 runs 18 residues. The germline V gene has CDR1 SGHVS and CDR2 FQNEAQ. CDR3 sequence: CASSLEWTQPRSGNTIYF. The CDR3, as DNA: TGTGCCAGCAGCTTAGAATGGACACAGCCCCGCTCTGGAAACACCATATATTTT.

The rearrangement links TRBV7-8 to TRBJ2-1, with D perhaps matching TRBD2 (5 bases). Germline V CDR1 and CDR2: SGHVS, FQNEAQ. This CDR3 has 13 residues. V lost 2 bases, J lost 10 bases, and 12 bases lay in between. Here the CDR3 DNA reads TGTGCCAGCAGCTTACGACCGTGGGAGGAGCAGTTCTTC. Translating gives CASSLRPWEEQFF.

The chain joins TRBV7-5 to TRBJ2-4. TRBV7-5 is a listed pseudogene. The CDR3 is 16 residues long. The CDR3 spells CARGESGTLAKNIQYF. In nucleotides, the CDR3 is TGTGCCAGGGGGGAGTCTGGGACGTTAGCCAAAAACATTCAGTACTTC.

On this clone: This sample also contains other DNA sequences that code for the same CDR3. The chain joins TRBV7-2 to TRBJ2-7; D is unresolved. CDR1 is SGHTA, CDR2 FQGNSA, per germline. The CDR3 sequence is 11 residues long. V was shortened by 6 bases and J by 2 bases, with 5 bases between the two germline ends. CDR3 region: CASSSAYEQYF. CDR3 in DNA: TGTGCCAGCAGTTCAGCCTACGAGCAGTACTTC.

This clone was recorded a few times. This chain links TRBV10-3 with TRBJ1-4, with D unclear. The length of the CDR3 is 13 residues. Trimming removed 10 bases from V and 0 bases from J, with 9 bases in between. Germline values: CDR1 ENHRY, CDR2 SYGVKD. This chain's CDR3 is CATRSATNEKLFF. In nucleotides, the CDR3 is TGTGCCACTCGATCAGCAACTAATGAAAAACTGTTTTTT.

This chain joins TRBV19 and TRBJ2-5; tentatively, D is TRBD2 (5 bases). CDR1 LNHDA and CDR2 SQIVND come from the germline V gene (reference sequence). Trimming removed 3 bases at V and 2 bases at J, with 7 bases between. The CDR3 runs 13 residues. CDR3: CASSITRQETQYF. DNA of the CDR3: TGTGCCAGTAGTATTACTAGACAAGAGACCCAGTACTTC.

Points on this clone: This sample also contains other DNA sequences that code for the same CDR3. V is TRBV2 and J is TRBJ2-7, with TRBD2 matching over 8 bases. From germline, CDR1 is SNHLY and CDR2 FYNNEI. The CDR3 covers 15 residues. The ends lost 1 base at V and 1 base at J; junction bases unmatched: 3. The CDR3: CASSEEAGDSYEQYF. The CDR3 region has the DNA TGTGCCAGCAGTGAAGAAGCGGGAGATTCCTACGAGCAGTACTTC.

V is TRBV5-1 and J is TRBJ2-7, with D possibly called TRBD1 or TRBD2 (5 bases each). This CDR3 contains 15 residues. V lost 4 bases to trimming and J lost 2 bases, with 16 bases between them. CDR1 and CDR2 (germline): SGHRS, YFSETQ. CDR3 nucleotides: TGCGCCAGCAGCCAAAACCGGGACCGCCCCTACGAGCAGTACTTC. As protein: CASSQNRDRPYEQYF.

In the case of this clone: This sample also contains other DNA sequences that code for the same CDR3. V is TRBV6-1 and J is TRBJ1-1; unclear D gene. The CDR3 is 11 residues long. Germline CDR1 and CDR2: MNHNS and SASEGT. V gave up 11 bases and J gave up 1 base, with 8 bases separating them. DNA of the CDR3: TGTGCCTCCAAAGGGAACACTGAAGCTTTCTTT. It codes for CASKGNTEAFF.

V and J are TRBV6-5 and TRBJ2-2, with D perhaps matching TRBD1 (6 bases). V was clipped by 2 bases and J by 2 bases, with 9 bases between them. The CDR3 extends over 15 amino acids. In germline, CDR1 is MNHEY, CDR2 SVGAGI. CDR3 DNA: TGTGCCAGCAGTTACGGGGGACAAAACACCGGGGAGCTGTTTTTT. It encodes CASSYGGQNTGELFF.

This chain uses TRBV19 with TRBJ2-3; no clear D. Between the trimmed V and J ends, which lost 5 bases and 2 bases, there was a span of 8 bases. Looked up from germline, CDR1 is LNHDA and CDR2 is SQIVND (reference sequence). The CDR3 runs 13 residues. The DNA for the CDR3 is TGTGCCAGTAGTCCGGGTTACACAGATACGCAGTATTTT. Translation gives CASSPGYTDTQYF.

The CDR3 sequence is CAWSRGRGKSYNEQFF. The CDR3 DNA reads as TGTGCCTGGAGCCGAGGCAGGGGGAAATCCTACAATGAGCAGTTCTTC. The chain couples TRBV30 to TRBJ2-1; 7 bases align to TRBD1. Germline V gene lookup returns CDR1 GTSNPN and CDR2 SVGIG (reference sequence). V shed 3 bases, J shed 1 base, and the junction held 9 bases outside the gene matches. CDR3 length: 16 amino acids.

The chain combines TRBV4-3 with TRBJ2-1; D perhaps matches TRBD2 (5 bases). CDR1 is LGHNA, CDR2 YSLEER, per germline. The CDR3 is 14 amino acids. V was cut by 1 base and J by 2 bases, with 6 bases left in between. The CDR3 DNA reads as TGCGCCAGCAGCCAAGCCGGGGCCTACAATGAGCAGTTCTTC. This codes for CASSQAGAYNEQFF.

This clone appeared a few times. CDR3 sequence reads: CASRAVQGPSGGYTF. CDR3 DNA sequence: TGTGCCAGCAGGGCGGTACAGGGGCCGTCGGGCGGCTACACCTTC. The chain carries TRBV2 and TRBJ1-2, with 7 positions matching TRBD1. CDR3 length: 15 residues. Germline assignment: CDR1 SNHLY and CDR2 FYNNEI. J was trimmed by 8 bases and V by 6 bases; bases with no gene match: 15.

V usage is TRBV27 and J usage is TRBJ2-3, with D tentatively TRBD1 (5 bases). Germline V gene sequence: CDR1 MNHEY, CDR2 SMNVEV (reference sequence). Trimming removed 10 bases from V and 4 bases from J, with 18 bases in between. The CDR3 spans 14 residues. The CDR3 DNA reads TGTGCCACCCCGCAGCCAGGGTATTCAGATACGCAGTATTTT. It yields the protein CATPQPGYSDTQYF.

The chain is built from TRBV18 and TRBJ1-2; the D gene is possibly TRBD1 (6 bases). V gave up 4 bases and J gave up 6 bases, with 15 bases separating them. Germline V gives CDR1 KGHSH, CDR2 LQKENI. This CDR3 is built from 14 residues. The CDR3 sequence: CASSLNLAGDGYTF. CDR3 DNA sequence: TGTGCCAGCTCACTTAATTTGGCAGGGGATGGCTACACCTTC.

The chain is built from TRBV6-5 and TRBJ2-7, with 7 bases aligning to TRBD1. This CDR3 has 15 amino acids. From germline, CDR1 is MNHEY and CDR2 SVGAGI. The trim removed 6 bases at V and 3 bases at J, leaving 11 bases unmatched. This CDR3 reads CASRHEAGTVYEQYF. In nucleotides, the CDR3 is TGTGCCAGCAGGCACGAAGCTGGGACAGTCTACGAGCAGTACTTC.

The chain carries TRBV10-3 and TRBJ1-6, with 7 bases lining up with TRBD1. The trim removed 4 bases at V and 8 bases at J, leaving 8 bases unmatched. CDR3 length: 15 residues. Germline CDR1 and CDR2: ENHRY and SYGVKD. Here the CDR3 DNA reads TGTGCCATCAGTGGGAGGGGGCCCGTTGATTCACCCCTCCACTTT. Translation gives CAISGRGPVDSPLHF.

This clone turned up a few times. The chain couples TRBV10-3 to TRBJ1-6; 7 bases are a match to TRBD1. Looked up from germline, CDR1 is ENHRY and CDR2 is SYGVKD. The CDR3 spans 15 residues. The V and J ends lost 6 bases and 0 bases, in that order; junction bases with no gene match: 2. CDR3 amino acids: CAIRDRSSYNSPLHF. The CDR3 coding sequence is TGTGCCATCAGGGACAGGAGCTCCTATAATTCACCCCTCCACTTT.

The rearrangement uses TRBV2 and TRBJ1-4; D unclear. The V and J ends lost 6 bases and 7 bases respectively, with 12 bases between them. Germline V lookup: CDR1 SNHLY, CDR2 FYNNEI. The CDR3 loop spans 13 amino acids. The CDR3 sequence is CASSYNLFEKLFF. CDR3 coding DNA: TGTGCCAGCAGCTATAATCTCTTTGAAAAACTGTTTTTT.

This chain connects TRBV6-1 to TRBJ2-7, with TRBD1 matching 7 bases. CDR3 length: 14 residues. CDR1 and CDR2 (germline): MNHNS, SASEGT. After removal of 6 bases from V and 0 bases from J, the junction contained 5 bases not matched to a gene. CDR3 sequence reads: CASRAQGSSYEQYF. The CDR3 DNA is TGTGCCAGCAGAGCACAGGGGAGCTCCTACGAGCAGTACTTC.

V and J are TRBV5-1 and TRBJ2-1, with TRBD2 matching 12 bases. The CDR3 is made up of 14 amino acids. Trimming at V came to 4 bases and at J to 10 bases, leaving 6 bases not matched to a gene. CDR1 is SGHRS and CDR2 is YFSETQ in the germline V gene. The CDR3 is CASSPLAGGLEQFF. The CDR3 nucleotides read TGCGCCAGCAGCCCTCTAGCGGGAGGGCTAGAGCAGTTCTTC.

This clone was observed a single time. The V gene is TRBV10-1, the J gene TRBJ2-7; 8 positions agree with TRBD2. Per the germline V gene, CDR1 is WNHNN and CDR2 is SYGVQD (reference sequence). The CDR3 is 15 amino acids. With 0 bases clipped from V and 2 bases from J, the junction kept 3 bases outside the gene matches. In nucleotides, the CDR3 is TGCGCCAGCAGTGAGTCAATCGGGAGGGCCTACGAGCAGTACTTC. It specifies CASSESIGRAYEQYF.

This clone showed up just once. One junction end disagrees with the germline gene, perhaps due to a read error. This chain links TRBV10-3 with TRBJ2-3, with D possibly matching TRBD2 (8 bases). The CDR3 loop spans 15 amino acids. Germline V CDR1 and CDR2: ENHRY, SYGVKD. The CDR3 bases are TGTGCCATCCGTGAGGTAGCGGGACAGACAGATACGCAGTATTTT. This encodes CAIREVAGQTDTQYF.

This chain joins TRBV19 and TRBJ2-3; tentatively, D is TRBD1 or TRBD2 (5 bases each). With 7 bases removed from V and 5 bases from J, the gap between germline ends came to 16 bases. This CDR3 has 14 residues. CDR1 and CDR2 from the germline V gene are LNHDA and SQIVND (reference sequence). The CDR3 protein is CASKTGALGDTQYF. CDR3 bases: TGTGCCAGTAAGACCGGGGCTTTAGGAGATACGCAGTATTTT. The variable domain in full, with the rest retrieved from reference TRBV19 and TRBJ2-3, is DGGITQSPKYLFRKEGQNVTLSCEQNLNHDAMYWYRQDPGQGLRLIYYSQIVNDFQKGDIAEGYSVSREKKESFPLTVTSAQKNPTAFYLCASKTGALGDTQYFGPGTRLTVL.

The chain combines TRBV12-2 with TRBJ1-2. TRBV12-2 is designated a pseudogene. The CDR3 is 19 residues long. The CDR3 DNA is TGTGCAAGTCGCTTAGCCCCGATGGGGGAGCCAAGGGGGGACTATGGCTACACCTTC. Translating gives CASRLAPMGEPRGDYGYTF.

The genes are TRBV2 and TRBJ1-2, with TRBD1 matching 7 bases. V lost 2 bases, J lost 8 bases, and 5 bases stayed unmatched. The CDR3 runs 13 residues. Germline values: CDR1 SNHLY, CDR2 FYNNEI. The CDR3, as DNA: TGTGCCAGCAGTGAACGACAGGGCAGGGGCTACACCTTC. This codes for CASSERQGRGYTF.